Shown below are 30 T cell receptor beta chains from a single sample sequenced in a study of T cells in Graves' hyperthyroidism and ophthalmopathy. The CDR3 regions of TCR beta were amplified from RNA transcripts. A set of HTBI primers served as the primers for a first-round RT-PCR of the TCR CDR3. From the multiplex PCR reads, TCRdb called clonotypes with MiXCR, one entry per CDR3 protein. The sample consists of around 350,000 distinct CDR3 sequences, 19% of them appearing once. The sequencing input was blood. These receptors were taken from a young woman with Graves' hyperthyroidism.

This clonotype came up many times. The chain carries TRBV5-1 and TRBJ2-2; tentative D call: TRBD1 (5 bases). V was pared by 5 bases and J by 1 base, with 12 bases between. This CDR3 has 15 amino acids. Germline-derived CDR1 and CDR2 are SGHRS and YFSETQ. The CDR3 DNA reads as TGCGCCAGCAGTGGTCCCAGGGAGAACACCGGGGAGCTGTTTTTT. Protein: CASSGPRENTGELFF.

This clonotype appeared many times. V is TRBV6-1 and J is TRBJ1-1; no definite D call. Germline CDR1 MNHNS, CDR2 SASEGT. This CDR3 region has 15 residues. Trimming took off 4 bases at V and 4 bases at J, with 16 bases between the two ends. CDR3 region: CASSVPHPGGTEAFF. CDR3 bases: TGTGCCAGCAGTGTCCCGCACCCTGGCGGCACTGAAGCTTTCTTT.

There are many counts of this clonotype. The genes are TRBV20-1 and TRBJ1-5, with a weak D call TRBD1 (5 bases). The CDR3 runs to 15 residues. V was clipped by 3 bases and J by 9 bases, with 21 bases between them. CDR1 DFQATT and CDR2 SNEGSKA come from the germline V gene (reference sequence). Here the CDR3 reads CSASQDKGPGRPQHF. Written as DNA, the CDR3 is TGCAGTGCTAGCCAGGACAAAGGGCCCGGGAGGCCCCAGCATTTT.

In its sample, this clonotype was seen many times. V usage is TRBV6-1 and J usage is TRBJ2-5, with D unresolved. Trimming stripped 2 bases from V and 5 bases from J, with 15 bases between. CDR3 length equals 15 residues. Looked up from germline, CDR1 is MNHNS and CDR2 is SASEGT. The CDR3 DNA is TGTGCCAGCAGTGAACCTTTTGAGGAAACGGAGACCCAGTACTTC. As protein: CASSEPFEETETQYF.

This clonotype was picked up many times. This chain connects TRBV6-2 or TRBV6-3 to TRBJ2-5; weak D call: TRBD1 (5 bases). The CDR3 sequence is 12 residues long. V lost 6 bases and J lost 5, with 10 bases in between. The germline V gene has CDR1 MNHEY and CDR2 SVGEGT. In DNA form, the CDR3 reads TGTGCCAGCAGGGACAACGGGGAGACCCAGTACTTC. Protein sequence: CASRDNGETQYF.

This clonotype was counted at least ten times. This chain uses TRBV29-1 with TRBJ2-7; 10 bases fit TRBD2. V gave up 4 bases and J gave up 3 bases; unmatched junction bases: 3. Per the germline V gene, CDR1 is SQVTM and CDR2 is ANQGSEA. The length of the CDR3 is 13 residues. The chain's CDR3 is CSVVTSGVYEQYF. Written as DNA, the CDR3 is TGCAGCGTTGTAACTAGCGGGGTCTACGAGCAGTACTTC.

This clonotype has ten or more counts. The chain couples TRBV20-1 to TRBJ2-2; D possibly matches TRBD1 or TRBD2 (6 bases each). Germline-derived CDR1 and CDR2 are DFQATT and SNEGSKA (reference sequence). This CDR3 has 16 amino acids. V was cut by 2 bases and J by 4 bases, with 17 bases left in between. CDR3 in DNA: TGCAGTGCTAGACTATCTCGGGGGCGGAGCACCGGGGAGCTGTTTTTT. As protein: CSARLSRGRSTGELFF.

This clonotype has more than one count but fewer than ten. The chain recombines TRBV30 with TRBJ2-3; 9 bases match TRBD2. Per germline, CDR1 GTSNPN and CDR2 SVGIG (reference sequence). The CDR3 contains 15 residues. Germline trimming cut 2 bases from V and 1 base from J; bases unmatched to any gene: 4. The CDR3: CAWSMAGGGTDTQYF. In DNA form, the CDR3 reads TGTGCCTGGAGTATGGCGGGGGGGGGCACAGATACGCAGTATTTT.

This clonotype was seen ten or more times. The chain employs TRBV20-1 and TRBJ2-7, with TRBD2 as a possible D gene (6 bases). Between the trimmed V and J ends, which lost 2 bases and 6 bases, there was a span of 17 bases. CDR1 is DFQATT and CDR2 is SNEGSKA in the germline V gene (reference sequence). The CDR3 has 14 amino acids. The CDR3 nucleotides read TGCAGTGCTAGAAGGGACTCAACTTCCACCGAGCAGTACTTC. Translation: CSARRDSTSTEQYF.

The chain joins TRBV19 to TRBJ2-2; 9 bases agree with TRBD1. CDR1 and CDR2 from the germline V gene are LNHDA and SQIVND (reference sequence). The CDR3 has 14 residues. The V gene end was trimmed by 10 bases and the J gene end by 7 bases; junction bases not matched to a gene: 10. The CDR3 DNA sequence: TGTGCCACTAAGGACAGGGGAAAGATCGGGGAGCTGTTTTTT. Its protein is CATKDRGKIGELFF.

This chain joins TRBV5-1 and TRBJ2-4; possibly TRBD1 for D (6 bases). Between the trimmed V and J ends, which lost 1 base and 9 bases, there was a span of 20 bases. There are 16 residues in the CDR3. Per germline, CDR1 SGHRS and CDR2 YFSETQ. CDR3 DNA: TGCGCCAGCAGCTTGAGGGGTGACAGGCCCCGTACCATTCAGTACTTC. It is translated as CASSLRGDRPRTIQYF.

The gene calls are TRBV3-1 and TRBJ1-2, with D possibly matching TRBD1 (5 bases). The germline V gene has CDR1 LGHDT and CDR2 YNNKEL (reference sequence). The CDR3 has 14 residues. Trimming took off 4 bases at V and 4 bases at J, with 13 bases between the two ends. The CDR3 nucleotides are TGTGCCAGCAGCCTGCAGGGCTTTGGCTATGGCTACACCTTC. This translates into CASSLQGFGYGYTF.

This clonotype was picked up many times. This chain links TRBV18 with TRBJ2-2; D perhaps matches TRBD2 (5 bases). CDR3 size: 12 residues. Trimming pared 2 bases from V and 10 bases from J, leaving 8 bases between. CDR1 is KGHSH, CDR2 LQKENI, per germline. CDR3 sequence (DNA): TGTGCCAGCTCACCAACTCGGGAGGAGCTGTTTTTT. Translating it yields CASSPTREELFF.

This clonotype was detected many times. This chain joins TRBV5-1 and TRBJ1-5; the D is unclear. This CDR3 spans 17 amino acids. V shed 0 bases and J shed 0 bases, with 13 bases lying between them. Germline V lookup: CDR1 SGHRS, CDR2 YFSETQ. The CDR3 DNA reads TGCGCCAGCAGCTTGGACCCAACAGAATATAGCAATCAGCCCCAGCATTTT. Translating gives CASSLDPTEYSNQPQHF.

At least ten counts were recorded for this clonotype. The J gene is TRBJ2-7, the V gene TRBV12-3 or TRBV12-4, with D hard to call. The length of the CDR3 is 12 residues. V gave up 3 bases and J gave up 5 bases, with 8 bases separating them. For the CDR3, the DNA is TGTGCCAGCAGTTTGGATGGGAACGAGCAGTACTTC. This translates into CASSLDGNEQYF.

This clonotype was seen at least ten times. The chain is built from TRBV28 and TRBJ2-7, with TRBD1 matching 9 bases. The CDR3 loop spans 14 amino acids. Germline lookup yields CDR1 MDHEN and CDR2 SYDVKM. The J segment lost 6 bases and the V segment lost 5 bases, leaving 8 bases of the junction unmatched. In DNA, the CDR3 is TGTGCCAGCAGTCTCTCGACAGGGGGTCTCGAGCAGTACTTC. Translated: CASSLSTGGLEQYF.

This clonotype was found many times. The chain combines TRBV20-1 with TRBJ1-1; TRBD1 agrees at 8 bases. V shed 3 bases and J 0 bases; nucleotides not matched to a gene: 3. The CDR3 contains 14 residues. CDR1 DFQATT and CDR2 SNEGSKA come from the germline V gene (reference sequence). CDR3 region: CSASGQGLNTEAFF. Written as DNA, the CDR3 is TGCAGTGCTAGCGGACAGGGCTTGAACACTGAAGCTTTCTTT.

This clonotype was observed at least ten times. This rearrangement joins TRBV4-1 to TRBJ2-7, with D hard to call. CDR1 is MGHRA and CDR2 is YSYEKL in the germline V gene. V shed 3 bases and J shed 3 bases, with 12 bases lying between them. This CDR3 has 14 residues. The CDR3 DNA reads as TGCGCCAGCAGCCAGGGTCCGACGGTCTACGAGCAGTACTTC. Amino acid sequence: CASSQGPTVYEQYF.

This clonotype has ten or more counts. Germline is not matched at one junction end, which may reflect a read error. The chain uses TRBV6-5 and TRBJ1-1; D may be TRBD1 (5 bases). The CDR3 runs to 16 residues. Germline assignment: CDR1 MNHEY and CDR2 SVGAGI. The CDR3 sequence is CASSYSGRGVNTEAFF. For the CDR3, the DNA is TGTGCCAGCAGCTACTCCGGCCGGGGGGTGAACACTGAAGCTTTCTTT.

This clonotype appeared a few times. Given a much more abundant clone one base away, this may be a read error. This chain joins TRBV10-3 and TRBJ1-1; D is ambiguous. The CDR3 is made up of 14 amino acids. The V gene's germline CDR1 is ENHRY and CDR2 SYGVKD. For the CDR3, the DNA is TGTGCCATCAGTGAGGCGGTTATGAACACTGAAGCTTGCTTT. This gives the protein CAISEAVMNTEACF.

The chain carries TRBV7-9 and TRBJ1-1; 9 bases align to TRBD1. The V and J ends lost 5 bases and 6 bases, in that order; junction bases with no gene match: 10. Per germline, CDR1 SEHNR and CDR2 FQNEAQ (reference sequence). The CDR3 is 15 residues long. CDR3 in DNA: TGTGCCAGCAGCGGGGACAGGGACTGGGGGTCTGAAGCTTTCTTT. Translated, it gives CASSGDRDWGSEAFF. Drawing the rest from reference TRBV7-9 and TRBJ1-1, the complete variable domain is DTGVSQNPRHKITKRGQNVTFRCDPISEHNRLYWYRQTLGQGPEFLTYFQNEAQLEKSRLLSDRFSAERPKGSFSTLEIQRTEQGDSAMYLCASSGDRDWGSEAFFGQGTRLTVV.

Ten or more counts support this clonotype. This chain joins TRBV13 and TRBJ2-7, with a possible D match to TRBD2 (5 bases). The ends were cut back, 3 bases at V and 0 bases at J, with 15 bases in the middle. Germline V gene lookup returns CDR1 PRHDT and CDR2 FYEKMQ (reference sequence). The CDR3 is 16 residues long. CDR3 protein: CASSFASEAGSYEQYF. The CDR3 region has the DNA TGTGCCAGCAGCTTCGCATCAGAGGCGGGCTCCTACGAGCAGTACTTC.

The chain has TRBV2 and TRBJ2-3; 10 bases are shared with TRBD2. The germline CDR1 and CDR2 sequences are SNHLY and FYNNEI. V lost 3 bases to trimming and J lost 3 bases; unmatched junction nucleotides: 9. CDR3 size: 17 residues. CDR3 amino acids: CASSDPGLAESTDTQYF. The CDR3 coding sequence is TGTGCCAGCAGTGACCCAGGACTAGCGGAATCTACAGATACGCAGTATTTT.

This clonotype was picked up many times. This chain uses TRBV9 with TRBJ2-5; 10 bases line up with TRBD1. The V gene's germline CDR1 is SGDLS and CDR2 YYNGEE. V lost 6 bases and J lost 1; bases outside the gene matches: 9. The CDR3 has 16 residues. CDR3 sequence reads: CASIPSRTGGQETQYF. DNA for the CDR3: TGTGCCAGCATCCCCTCCCGGACAGGGGGCCAAGAGACCCAGTACTTC.

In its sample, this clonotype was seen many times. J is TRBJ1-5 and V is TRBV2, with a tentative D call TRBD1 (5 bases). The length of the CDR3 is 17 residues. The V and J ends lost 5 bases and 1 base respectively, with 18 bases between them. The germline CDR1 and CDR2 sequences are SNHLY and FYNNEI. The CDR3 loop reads CASSWAGRRGSNQPQHF. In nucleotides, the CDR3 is TGTGCCAGCAGTTGGGCCGGGCGAAGGGGCAGCAATCAGCCCCAGCATTTT.

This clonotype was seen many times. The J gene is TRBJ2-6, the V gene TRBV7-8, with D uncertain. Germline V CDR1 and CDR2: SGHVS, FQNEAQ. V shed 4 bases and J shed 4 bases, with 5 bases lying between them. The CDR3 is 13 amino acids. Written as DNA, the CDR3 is TGTGCCAGCAGCTCACACGGGGCCAACGTCCTGACTTTC. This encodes CASSSHGANVLTF.

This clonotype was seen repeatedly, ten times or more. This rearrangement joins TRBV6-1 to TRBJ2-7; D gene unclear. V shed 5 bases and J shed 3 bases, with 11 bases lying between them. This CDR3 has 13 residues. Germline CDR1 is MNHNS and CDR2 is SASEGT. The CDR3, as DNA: TGTGCCAGCAGTCAACGGACCTACTACGAGCAGTACTTC. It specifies CASSQRTYYEQYF.

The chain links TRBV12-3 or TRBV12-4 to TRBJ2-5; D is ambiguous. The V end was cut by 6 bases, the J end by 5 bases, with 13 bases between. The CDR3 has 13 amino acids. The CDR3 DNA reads TGTGCCAGCAGCACGACAACGCCGGAGACCCAGTACTTC. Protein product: CASSTTTPETQYF.

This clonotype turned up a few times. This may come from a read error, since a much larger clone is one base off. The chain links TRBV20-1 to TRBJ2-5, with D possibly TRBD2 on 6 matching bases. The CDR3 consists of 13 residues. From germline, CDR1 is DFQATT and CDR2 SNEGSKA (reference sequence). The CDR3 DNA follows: TGCAGTGCTAGCCCCGGGGGTCCGGCGACCCGGTACTTC. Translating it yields CSASPGGPATRYF.

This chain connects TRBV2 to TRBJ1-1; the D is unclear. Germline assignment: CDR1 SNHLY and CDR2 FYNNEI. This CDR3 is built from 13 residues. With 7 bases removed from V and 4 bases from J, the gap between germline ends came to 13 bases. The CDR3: CASMTEGGTEAFF. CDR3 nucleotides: TGTGCCAGCATGACCGAGGGAGGCACTGAAGCTTTCTTT.